The 12 T cell receptor beta chains in this list originate from one sample, sequenced in a study of identical twins. TCRdb redid the calling of the 5' RACE reads with MiXCR, one entry per CDR3 protein. This sample has approximately 690,000 distinct CDR3 sequences; 5.5% to 7.5% occur once, and the top ten carry roughly 2%. Sample: naive T cells sorted from blood. These receptors originate from a man aged 18 to 30 in good health.

This clonotype appeared a few times. The V and J genes are TRBV12-3 or TRBV12-4 and TRBJ2-2, with 9 nucleotides matching TRBD2. V was clipped by 7 bases and J by 3 bases; unmatched bases: 6. This CDR3 region has 15 residues. The CDR3 is CASKGLAADTGELFF. CDR3 sequence (DNA): TGTGCCAGCAAGGGACTAGCAGCTGACACCGGGGAGCTGTTTTTT.

This clonotype has ten or more counts. The rearrangement uses TRBV20-1 and TRBJ2-1; D call uncertain. This CDR3 is built from 11 residues. Germline-derived CDR1 and CDR2 are DFQATT and SNEGSKA (reference sequence). V was clipped by 1 base and J by 7 bases, with 5 bases between them. The CDR3 is CSARGVNEQFF. The CDR3 region has the DNA TGCAGTGCTAGAGGGGTGAATGAGCAGTTCTTC.

This clonotype was seen a handful of times. The V gene is TRBV30, the J gene TRBJ1-2; no firm D call. V lost 3 bases and J lost 6, with 11 bases in between. CDR1 and CDR2 from the germline V gene are GTSNPN and SVGIG (reference sequence). The CDR3 is 12 residues long. CDR3 bases: TGTGCCTGGAGACCCATGAACGATGGCTACACCTTC. Amino acids: CAWRPMNDGYTF.

This clonotype was seen ten or more times. The rearrangement joins TRBV14 to TRBJ2-3; possibly TRBD2 for D (6 bases). V gave up 0 bases and J gave up 4 bases, with 11 bases separating them. In germline, CDR1 is SGHDN, CDR2 FVKESK. CDR3 size: 15 residues. CDR3 coding DNA: TGTGCCAGCAGCCAAGATCTGTCGGGAGCAGATACGCAGTATTTT. Residues: CASSQDLSGADTQYF.

At least ten counts were recorded for this clonotype. The chain is built from TRBV20-1 and TRBJ2-5; either TRBD1 or TRBD2 may supply D (5 bases each). Germline-derived CDR1 and CDR2 are DFQATT and SNEGSKA (reference sequence). The CDR3 runs to 14 residues. With 7 bases removed from V and 5 bases from J, the gap between germline ends came to 20 bases. CDR3 DNA: TGCAGTGTATTTAGGGCCGGGGCGAGCGAGACCCAGTACTTC. The encoded protein is CSVFRAGASETQYF.

This clonotype was seen a handful of times. V and J are TRBV4-1 and TRBJ1-1; D unresolved. V shed 1 base and J shed 0 bases, with 9 bases lying between them. CDR1 and CDR2 (germline): MGHRA, YSYEKL. There are 15 residues in the CDR3. CDR3 loop: CASSQVSGVNTEAFF. CDR3 nucleotide sequence: TGCGCCAGCAGCCAAGTTTCCGGTGTGAACACTGAAGCTTTCTTT.

The sample holds a few counts of this clonotype. This rearrangement joins TRBV18 to TRBJ2-3; D possibly corresponds to TRBD2 (6 bases). Per the germline V gene, CDR1 is KGHSH and CDR2 is LQKENI. Trimming removed 3 bases at V and 4 bases at J, with 11 bases between. The CDR3 consists of 14 residues. CDR3: CASSPTSSADTQYF. CDR3 DNA sequence: TGTGCCAGCTCACCCACTAGCAGCGCAGATACGCAGTATTTT.

V usage is TRBV7-8 and J usage is TRBJ2-1; weak D call: TRBD1 (6 bases). Trimming took 1 base from V and 4 from J, leaving 20 bases between them. This CDR3 has 18 residues. From germline, CDR1 is SGHVS and CDR2 FQNEAQ. The chain's CDR3 is CASSLGSFAMRGYNEQFF. The CDR3 DNA reads TGTGCCAGCAGCTTAGGTAGCTTTGCTATGAGGGGGTACAATGAGCAGTTCTTC. The variable domain in full, completed from reference TRBV7-8 and TRBJ2-1, reads GAGVSQSPRYKVAKRGQDVALRCDPISGHVSLFWYQQALGQGPEFLTYFQNEAQLDKSGLPSDRFFAERPEGSVSTLKIQRTQQEDSAVYLCASSLGSFAMRGYNEQFFGPGTRLTVL.

This chain connects TRBV2 to TRBJ2-5; 10 bases are shared with TRBD2. CDR3 length: 16 amino acids. The germline V gene encodes CDR1 SNHLY and CDR2 FYNNEI. V trimming: 4 bases; J trimming: 5 bases; junction bases outside the gene matches: 10. CDR3 region: CASSAASGSFRETQYF. The CDR3 nucleotides are TGTGCCAGCAGTGCGGCTAGCGGGAGTTTTCGGGAGACCCAGTACTTC.

This clonotype was counted many times. In nucleotides, the CDR3 is TGTGCCAGCAGTTCTTCTAGCGGGACGAAGTGGGGCACAGATACGCAGTATTTT. Its protein is CASSSSSGTKWGTDTQYF. The chain employs TRBV27 and TRBJ2-3; 9 nucleotides line up with TRBD2. From germline, CDR1 is MNHEY and CDR2 SMNVEV (reference sequence). The V and J ends lost 4 bases and 1 base, in that order; junction bases with no gene match: 12. The CDR3 totals 18 residues.

This chain uses TRBV27 with TRBJ2-1; D may be TRBD2 (6 bases). CDR3 size: 15 residues. Germline values: CDR1 MNHEY, CDR2 SMNVEV (reference sequence). V shed 5 bases and J shed 3 bases, with 14 bases lying between them. The CDR3 reads CASSPFGGIYNEQFF. The CDR3 bases are TGTGCCAGCAGTCCCTTCGGCGGGATCTACAATGAGCAGTTCTTC.

This clonotype was counted ten times or more. The genes are TRBV20-1 and TRBJ1-5, with D unclear. CDR3 length equals 14 residues. Trimming shortened V by 6 bases and J by 0 bases, and 12 bases separated the two germline ends. Germline CDR1 and CDR2: DFQATT and SNEGSKA (reference sequence). CDR3 loop: CSAPAGDSNQPQHF. CDR3 sequence (DNA): TGCAGTGCCCCTGCCGGGGATAGCAATCAGCCCCAGCATTTT.